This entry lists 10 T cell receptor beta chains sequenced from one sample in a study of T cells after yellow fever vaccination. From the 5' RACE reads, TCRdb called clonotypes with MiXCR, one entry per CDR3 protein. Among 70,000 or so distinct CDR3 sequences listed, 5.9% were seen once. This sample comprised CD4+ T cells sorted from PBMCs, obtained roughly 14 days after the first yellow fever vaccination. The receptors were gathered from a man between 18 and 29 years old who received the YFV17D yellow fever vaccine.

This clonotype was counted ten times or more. This chain's CDR3 is CASSPGTFSYEQYV. The CDR3 nucleotides are TGTGCCAGCTCACCGGGGACCTTTTCCTACGAGCAGTACGTC. The genes are TRBV18 and TRBJ2-7; D could derive from TRBD1 or TRBD2 (5 bases each). Germline V lookup: CDR1 KGHSH, CDR2 LQKENI. Trimming left V 3 bases short and J 1 base short, with 10 bases between. The length of the CDR3 is 14 residues.

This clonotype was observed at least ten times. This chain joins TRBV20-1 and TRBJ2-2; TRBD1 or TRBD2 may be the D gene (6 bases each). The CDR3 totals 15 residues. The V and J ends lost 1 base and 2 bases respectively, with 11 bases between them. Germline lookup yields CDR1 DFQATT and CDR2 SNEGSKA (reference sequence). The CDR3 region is CSARVGGLNTGELFF. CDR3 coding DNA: TGCAGTGCTAGAGTAGGGGGGTTAAACACCGGGGAGCTGTTTTTT.

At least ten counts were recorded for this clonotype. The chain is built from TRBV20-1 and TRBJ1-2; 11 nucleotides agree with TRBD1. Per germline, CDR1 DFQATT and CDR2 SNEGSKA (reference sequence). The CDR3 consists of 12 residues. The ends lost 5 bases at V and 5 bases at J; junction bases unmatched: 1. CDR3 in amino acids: CSAGQGAYGYTF. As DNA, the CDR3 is TGCAGTGCTGGACAGGGGGCGTATGGCTACACCTTC.

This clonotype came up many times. The CDR3 region is CASSPLGANTGELFF. The DNA of the CDR3 is TGTGCCAGCAGCCCCTTGGGTGCGAACACCGGGGAGCTGTTTTTT. V and J are TRBV5-6 and TRBJ2-2, with no clear D. CDR3 length: 15 amino acids. Trimming cost V 4 bases and J 0 bases, with 10 bases left between them. From germline, CDR1 is SGHDT and CDR2 YYEEEE.

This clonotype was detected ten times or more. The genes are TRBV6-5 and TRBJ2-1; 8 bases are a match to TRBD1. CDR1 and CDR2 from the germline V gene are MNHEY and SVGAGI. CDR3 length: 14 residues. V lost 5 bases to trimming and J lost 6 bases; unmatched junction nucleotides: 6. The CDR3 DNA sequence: TGTGCCAGCAGTCGGACAGGGAAAGGCAATGAGCAGTTCTTC. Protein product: CASSRTGKGNEQFF.

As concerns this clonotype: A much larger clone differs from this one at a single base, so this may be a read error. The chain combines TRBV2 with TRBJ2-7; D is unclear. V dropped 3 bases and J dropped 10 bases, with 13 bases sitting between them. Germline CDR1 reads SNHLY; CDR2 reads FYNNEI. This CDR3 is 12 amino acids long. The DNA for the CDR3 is TGTGCCAGCAGTGACCACAGTGAGGTCCAGTACTTC. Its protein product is CASSDHSEVQYF. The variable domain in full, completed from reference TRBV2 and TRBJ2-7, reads EPEVTQTPSHQVTQMGQEVILRCVPISNHLYFYWYRQILGQKVEFLVSFYNNEISEKSEIFDDQFSVERPDGSNFTLKIRSTKLEDSAMYFCASSDHSEVQYFGPGTRLTVT.

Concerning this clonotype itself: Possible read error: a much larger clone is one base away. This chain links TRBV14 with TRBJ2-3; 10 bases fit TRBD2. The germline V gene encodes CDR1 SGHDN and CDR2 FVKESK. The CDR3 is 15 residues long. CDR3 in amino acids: CPSSQPGLAADTQYF. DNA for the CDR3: TGTCCCAGCAGCCAACCCGGACTAGCGGCAGATACGCAGTATTTT.

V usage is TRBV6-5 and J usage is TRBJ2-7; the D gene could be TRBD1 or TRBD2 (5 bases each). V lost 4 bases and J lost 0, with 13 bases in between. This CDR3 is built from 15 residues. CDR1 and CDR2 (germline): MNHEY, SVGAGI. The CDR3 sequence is CASSSPGAGSYEQYF. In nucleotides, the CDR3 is TGTGCCAGCAGTTCCCCCGGGGCCGGCTCCTACGAGCAGTACTTC.

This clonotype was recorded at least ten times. The CDR3 sequence is CASSLTGNTGELFF. The CDR3 coding sequence is TGTGCCAGCAGCTTGACGGGGAACACCGGGGAGCTGTTTTTT. This rearrangement joins TRBV5-6 to TRBJ2-2; no reliable D call. The CDR3 length is 14 residues. Germline CDR1 reads SGHDT; CDR2 reads YYEEEE. V dropped 1 base and J dropped 1 base, with 5 bases sitting between them.

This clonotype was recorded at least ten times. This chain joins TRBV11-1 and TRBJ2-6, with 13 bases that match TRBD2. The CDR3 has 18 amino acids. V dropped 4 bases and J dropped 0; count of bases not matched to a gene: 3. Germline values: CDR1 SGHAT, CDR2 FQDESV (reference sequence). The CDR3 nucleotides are TGTGCCAGCAGCTGGCGGACTAGCGGGGGCTCTGGGGCCAACGTCCTGACTTTC. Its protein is CASSWRTSGGSGANVLTF.